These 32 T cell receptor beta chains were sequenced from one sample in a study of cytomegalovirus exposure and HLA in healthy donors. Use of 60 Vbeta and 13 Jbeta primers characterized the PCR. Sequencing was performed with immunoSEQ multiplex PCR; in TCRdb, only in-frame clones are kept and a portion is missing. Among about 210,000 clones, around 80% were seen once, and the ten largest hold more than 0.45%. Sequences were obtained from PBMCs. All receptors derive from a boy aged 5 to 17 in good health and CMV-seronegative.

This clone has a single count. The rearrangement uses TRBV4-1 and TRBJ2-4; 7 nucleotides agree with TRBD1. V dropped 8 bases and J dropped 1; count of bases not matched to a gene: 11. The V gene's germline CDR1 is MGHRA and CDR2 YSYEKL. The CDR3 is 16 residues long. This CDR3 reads CASGTVGSGAKNIQYF. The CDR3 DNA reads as TGCGCCAGCGGGACAGTGGGTTCAGGGGCCAAAAACATTCAGTACTTC.

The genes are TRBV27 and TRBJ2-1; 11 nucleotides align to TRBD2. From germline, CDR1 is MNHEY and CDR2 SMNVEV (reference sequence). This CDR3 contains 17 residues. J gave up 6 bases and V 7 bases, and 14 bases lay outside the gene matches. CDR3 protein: CASNPRALAGAGNEQFF. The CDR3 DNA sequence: TGTGCCAGCAATCCCAGGGCACTAGCGGGAGCTGGCAATGAGCAGTTCTTC.

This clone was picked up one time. The CDR3 region is CASSYTSGPYNEQFF. The CDR3 DNA sequence: TGTGCCAGCAGCTATACTAGCGGGCCTTACAATGAGCAGTTCTTC. The gene calls are TRBV11-3 and TRBJ2-1; 9 positions agree with TRBD2. CDR3 size: 15 residues. From germline, CDR1 is SGHNT and CDR2 YENEEA. The trim removed 4 bases at V and 4 bases at J, leaving 5 bases unmatched.

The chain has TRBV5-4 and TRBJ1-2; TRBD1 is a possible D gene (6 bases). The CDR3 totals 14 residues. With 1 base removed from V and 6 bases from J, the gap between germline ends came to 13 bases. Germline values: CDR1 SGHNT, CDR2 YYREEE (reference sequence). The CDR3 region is CASSLKTGLHGYTF. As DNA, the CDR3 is TGTGCCAGCAGCTTGAAAACAGGGCTTCATGGCTACACCTTC.

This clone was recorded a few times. The CDR3 here is CAWAGGSGANVLTF. Here the CDR3 DNA reads TGTGCCTGGGCGGGGGGGTCCGGGGCCAACGTCCTGACTTTC. The V gene is TRBV30, the J gene TRBJ2-6, with 9 nucleotides matching TRBD2. Germline trimming cut 5 bases from V and 4 bases from J; bases unmatched to any gene: 3. Germline V gene sequence: CDR1 GTSNPN, CDR2 SVGIG (reference sequence). The CDR3 loop spans 14 amino acids. Variable domain in full (rest from reference TRBV30 and TRBJ2-6): SQTIHQWPATLVQPVGSPLSLECTVEGTSNPNLYWYRQAAGRGLQLLFYSVGIGQISSEVPQNLSASRPQDRQFILSSKKLLLSDSGFYLCAWAGGSGANVLTFGAGSRLTVL.

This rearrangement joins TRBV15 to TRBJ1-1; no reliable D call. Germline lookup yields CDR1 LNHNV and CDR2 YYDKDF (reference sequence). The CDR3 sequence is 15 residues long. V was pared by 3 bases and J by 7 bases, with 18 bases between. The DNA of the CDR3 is TGTGCCACCAGCAGGTCCGGAGGGTTACGGTTTGAAGCTTTCTTT. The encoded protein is CATSRSGGLRFEAFF.

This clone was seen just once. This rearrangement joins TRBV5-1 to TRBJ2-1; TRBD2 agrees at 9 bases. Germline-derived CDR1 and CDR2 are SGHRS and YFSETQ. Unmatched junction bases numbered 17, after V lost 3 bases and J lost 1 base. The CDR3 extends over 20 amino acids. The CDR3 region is CASSWGLASGDWISYNEQFF. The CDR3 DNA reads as TGCGCCAGCAGCTGGGGACTAGCTTCAGGGGATTGGATATCCTACAATGAGCAGTTCTTC. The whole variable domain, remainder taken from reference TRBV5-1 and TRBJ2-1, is KAGVTQTPRYLIKTRGQQVTLSCSPISGHRSVSWYQQTPGQGLQFLFEYFSETQRNKGNFPGRFSGRQFSNSRSEMNVSTLELGDSALYLCASSWGLASGDWISYNEQFFGPGTRLTVL.

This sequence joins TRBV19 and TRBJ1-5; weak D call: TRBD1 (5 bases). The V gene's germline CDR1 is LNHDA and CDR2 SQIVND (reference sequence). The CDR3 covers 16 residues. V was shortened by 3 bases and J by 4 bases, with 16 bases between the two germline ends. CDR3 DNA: TGTGCCAGTAGTATCCCCGGACAAATACCTAATCAGCCCCAGCATTTT. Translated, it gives CASSIPGQIPNQPQHF.

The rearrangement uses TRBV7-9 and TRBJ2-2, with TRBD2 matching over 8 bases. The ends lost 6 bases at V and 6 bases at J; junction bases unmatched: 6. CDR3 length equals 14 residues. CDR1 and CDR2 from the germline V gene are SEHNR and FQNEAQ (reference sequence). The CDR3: CASRSSGWAGELFF. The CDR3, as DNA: TGTGCCAGCAGATCTAGCGGGTGGGCCGGGGAGCTGTTTTTT. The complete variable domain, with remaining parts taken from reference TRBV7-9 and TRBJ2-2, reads DTGVSQNPRHKITKRGQNVTFRCDPISEHNRLYWYRQTLGQGPEFLTYFQNEAQLEKSRLLSDRFSAERPKGSFSTLEIQRTEQGDSAMYLCASRSSGWAGELFFGEGSRLTVL.

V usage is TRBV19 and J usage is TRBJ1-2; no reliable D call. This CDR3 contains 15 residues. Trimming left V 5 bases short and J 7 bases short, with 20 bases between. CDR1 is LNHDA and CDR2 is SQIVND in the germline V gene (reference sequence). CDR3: CASSVVAGSARGYTF. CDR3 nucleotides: TGTGCCAGTAGTGTGGTGGCGGGATCCGCCCGTGGCTACACCTTC. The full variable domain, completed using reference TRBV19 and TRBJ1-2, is DGGITQSPKYLFRKEGQNVTLSCEQNLNHDAMYWYRQDPGQGLRLIYYSQIVNDFQKGDIAEGYSVSREKKESFPLTVTSAQKNPTAFYLCASSVVAGSARGYTFGSGTRLTVV.

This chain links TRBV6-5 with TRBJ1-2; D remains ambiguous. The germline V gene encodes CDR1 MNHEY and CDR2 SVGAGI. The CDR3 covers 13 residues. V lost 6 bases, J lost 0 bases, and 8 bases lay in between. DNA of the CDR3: TGTGCCAGCAGGCGGGGTCCTAACTATGGCTACACCTTC. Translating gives CASRRGPNYGYTF.

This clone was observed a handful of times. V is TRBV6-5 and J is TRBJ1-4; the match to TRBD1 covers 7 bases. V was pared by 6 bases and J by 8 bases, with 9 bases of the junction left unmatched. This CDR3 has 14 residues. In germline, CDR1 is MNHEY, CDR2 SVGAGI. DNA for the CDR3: TGTGCCAGCAGCCCCGACAGGGCAAGGGAAAAACTGTTTTTT. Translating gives CASSPDRAREKLFF.

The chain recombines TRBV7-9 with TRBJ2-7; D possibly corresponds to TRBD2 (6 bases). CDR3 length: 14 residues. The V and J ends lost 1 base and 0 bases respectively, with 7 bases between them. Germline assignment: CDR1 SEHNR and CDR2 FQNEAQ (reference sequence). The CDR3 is CASSLGGVSYEQYF. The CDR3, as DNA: TGTGCCAGCAGCTTAGGGGGGGTCTCCTACGAGCAGTACTTC.

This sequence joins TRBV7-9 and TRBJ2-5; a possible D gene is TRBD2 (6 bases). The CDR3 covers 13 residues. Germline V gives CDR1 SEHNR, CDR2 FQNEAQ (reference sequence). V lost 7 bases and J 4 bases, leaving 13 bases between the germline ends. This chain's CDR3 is CASNGGRGETQYF. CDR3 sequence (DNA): TGTGCCAGCAACGGAGGGCGGGGAGAGACCCAGTACTTC.

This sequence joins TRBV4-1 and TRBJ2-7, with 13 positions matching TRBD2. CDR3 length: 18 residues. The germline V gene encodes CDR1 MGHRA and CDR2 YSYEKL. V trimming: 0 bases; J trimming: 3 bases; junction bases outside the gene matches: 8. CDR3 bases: TGCGCCAGCAGCCAAGAGGCCCCGGGGACTAGCGGGATCTACGAGCAGTACTTC. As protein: CASSQEAPGTSGIYEQYF.

The CDR3 loop reads CASSRGDAKWDYYEQYF. As DNA, the CDR3 is TGTGCCAGCAGCCGTGGTGATGCTAAGTGGGACTACTACGAGCAGTACTTC. V usage is TRBV25-1 and J usage is TRBJ2-7, with 7 bases that match TRBD2. This CDR3 comprises 17 residues. Germline V gene sequence: CDR1 MGHDK, CDR2 SYGVNS. V lost 6 bases, J lost 3 bases, and 17 bases stayed unmatched.

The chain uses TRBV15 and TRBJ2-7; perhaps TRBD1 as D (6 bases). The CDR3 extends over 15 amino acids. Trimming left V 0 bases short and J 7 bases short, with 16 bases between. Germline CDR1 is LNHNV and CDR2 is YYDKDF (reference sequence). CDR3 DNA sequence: TGTGCCACCAGCAGAGAGGTCAGGGGCCCTCGGGAGCAGTACTTC. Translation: CATSREVRGPREQYF.

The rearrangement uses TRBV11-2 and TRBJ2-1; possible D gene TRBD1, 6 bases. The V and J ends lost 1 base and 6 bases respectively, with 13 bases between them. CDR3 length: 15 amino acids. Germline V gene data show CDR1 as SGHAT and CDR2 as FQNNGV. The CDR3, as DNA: TGTGCCAGCAGCTTAGCAGGGGAAACCAGCAATGAGCAGTTCTTC. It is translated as CASSLAGETSNEQFF.

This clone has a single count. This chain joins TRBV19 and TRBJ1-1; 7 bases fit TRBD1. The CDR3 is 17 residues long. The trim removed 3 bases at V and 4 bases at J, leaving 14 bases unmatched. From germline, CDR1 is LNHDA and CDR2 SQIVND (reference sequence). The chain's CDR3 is CASSIQPLDRRGTEAFF. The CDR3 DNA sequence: TGTGCCAGTAGTATTCAGCCCTTGGACAGGCGGGGCACTGAAGCTTTCTTT.

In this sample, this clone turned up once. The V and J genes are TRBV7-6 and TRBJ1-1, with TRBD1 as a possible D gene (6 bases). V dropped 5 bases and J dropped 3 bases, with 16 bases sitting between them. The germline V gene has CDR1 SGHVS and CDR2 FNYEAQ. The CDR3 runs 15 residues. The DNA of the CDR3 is TGTGCCAGCAGCCTAGGGGGGCCTAGGGACACTGAAGCTTTCTTT. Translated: CASSLGGPRDTEAFF. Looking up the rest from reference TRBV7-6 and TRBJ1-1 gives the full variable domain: GAGVSQSPRYKVTKRGQDVALRCDPISGHVSLYWYRQALGQGPEFLTYFNYEAQQDKSGLPNDRFSAERPEGSISTLTIQRTEQRDSAMYRCASSLGGPRDTEAFFGQGTRLTVV.

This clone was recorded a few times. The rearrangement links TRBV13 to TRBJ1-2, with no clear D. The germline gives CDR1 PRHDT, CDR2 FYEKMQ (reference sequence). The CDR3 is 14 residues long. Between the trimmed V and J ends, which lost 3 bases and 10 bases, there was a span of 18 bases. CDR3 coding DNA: TGTGCCAGCAGCTTGGCCGGGCCCAAGGAGGACTACACCTTC. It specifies CASSLAGPKEDYTF. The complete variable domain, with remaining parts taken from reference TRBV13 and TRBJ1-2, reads AAGVIQSPRHLIKEKRETATLKCYPIPRHDTVYWYQQGPGQDPQFLISFYEKMQSDKGSIPDRFSAQQFSDYHSELNMSSLELGDSALYFCASSLAGPKEDYTFGSGTRLTVV.

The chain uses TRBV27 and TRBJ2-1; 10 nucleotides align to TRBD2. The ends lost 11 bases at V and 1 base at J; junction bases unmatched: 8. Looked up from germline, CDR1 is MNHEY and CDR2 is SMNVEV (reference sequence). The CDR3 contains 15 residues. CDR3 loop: CAASNSGGSYNEQFF. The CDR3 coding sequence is TGTGCCGCCAGCAATAGCGGGGGGTCCTACAATGAGCAGTTCTTC.

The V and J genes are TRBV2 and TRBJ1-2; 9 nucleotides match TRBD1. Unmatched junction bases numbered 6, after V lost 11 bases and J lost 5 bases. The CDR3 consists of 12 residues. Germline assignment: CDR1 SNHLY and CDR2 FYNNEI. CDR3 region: CAGRTGEYGYTF. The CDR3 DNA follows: TGTGCCGGGAGGACAGGGGAATATGGCTACACCTTC.

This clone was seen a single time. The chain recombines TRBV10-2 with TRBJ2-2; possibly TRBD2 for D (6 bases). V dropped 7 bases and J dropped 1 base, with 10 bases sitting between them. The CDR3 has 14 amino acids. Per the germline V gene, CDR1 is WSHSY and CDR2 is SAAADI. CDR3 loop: CASTLALNTGELFF. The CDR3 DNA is TGCGCCAGCACACTAGCACTGAACACCGGGGAGCTGTTTTTT.

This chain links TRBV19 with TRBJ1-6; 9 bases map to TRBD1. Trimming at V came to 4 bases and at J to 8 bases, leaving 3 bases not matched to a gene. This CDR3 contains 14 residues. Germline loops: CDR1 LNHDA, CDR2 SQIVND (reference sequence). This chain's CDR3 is CASSTTGGDSPLHF. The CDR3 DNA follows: TGTGCCAGTAGTACCACAGGGGGCGATTCACCCCTCCACTTT.

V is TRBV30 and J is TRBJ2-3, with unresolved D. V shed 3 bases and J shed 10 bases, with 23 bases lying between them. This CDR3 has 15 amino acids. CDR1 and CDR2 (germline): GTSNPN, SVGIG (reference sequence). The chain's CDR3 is CAWRPDPTLTASQYF. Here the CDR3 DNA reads TGTGCCTGGAGGCCTGACCCGACACTCACAGCCTCGCAGTATTTT.

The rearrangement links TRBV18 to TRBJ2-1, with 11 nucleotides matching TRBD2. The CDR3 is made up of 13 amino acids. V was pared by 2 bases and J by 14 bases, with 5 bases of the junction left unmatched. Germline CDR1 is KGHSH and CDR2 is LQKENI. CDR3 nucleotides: TGTGCCAGCTCACCAACTAGCGGGGGCAGAAAGTTCTTC. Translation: CASSPTSGGRKFF.

The CDR3 DNA follows: TGTGCCAGCAGCCGGTTGCTGGATACGCAGTATTTT. Amino acids: CASSRLLDTQYF. The gene calls are TRBV5-4 and TRBJ2-3; the D is unclear. V was trimmed by 4 bases and J by 6 bases, leaving 9 bases between them. This CDR3 is 12 amino acids long. Germline lookup yields CDR1 SGHNT and CDR2 YYREEE (reference sequence).

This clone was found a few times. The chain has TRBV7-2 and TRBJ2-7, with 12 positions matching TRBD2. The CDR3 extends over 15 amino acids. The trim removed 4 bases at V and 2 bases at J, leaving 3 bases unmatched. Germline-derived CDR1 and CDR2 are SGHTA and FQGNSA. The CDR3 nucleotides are TGTGCCAGCAGCTGGACTAGCGGGGCCCCCTACGAGCAGTACTTC. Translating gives CASSWTSGAPYEQYF.

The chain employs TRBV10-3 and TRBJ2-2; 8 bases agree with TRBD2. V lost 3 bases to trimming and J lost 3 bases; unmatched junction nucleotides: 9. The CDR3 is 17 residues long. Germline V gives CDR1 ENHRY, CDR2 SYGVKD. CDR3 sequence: CAISDPTSGSDTGELFF. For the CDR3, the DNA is TGTGCCATCAGTGACCCTACCAGCGGGAGTGACACCGGGGAGCTGTTTTTT.

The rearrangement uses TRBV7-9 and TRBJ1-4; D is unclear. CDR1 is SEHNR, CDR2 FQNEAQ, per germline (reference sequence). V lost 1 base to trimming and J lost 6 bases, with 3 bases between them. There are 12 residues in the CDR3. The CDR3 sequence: CASSLGDEKLFF. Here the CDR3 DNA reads TGTGCCAGCAGCTTAGGAGATGAAAAACTGTTTTTT.

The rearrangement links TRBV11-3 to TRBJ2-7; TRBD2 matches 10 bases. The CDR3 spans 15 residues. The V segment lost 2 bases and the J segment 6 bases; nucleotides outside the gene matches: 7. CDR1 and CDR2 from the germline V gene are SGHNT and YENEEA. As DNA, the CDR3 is TGTGCCAGCAGCTTAAGAGCGGGAGGGCCGGTCGAGCAGTACTTC. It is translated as CASSLRAGGPVEQYF.